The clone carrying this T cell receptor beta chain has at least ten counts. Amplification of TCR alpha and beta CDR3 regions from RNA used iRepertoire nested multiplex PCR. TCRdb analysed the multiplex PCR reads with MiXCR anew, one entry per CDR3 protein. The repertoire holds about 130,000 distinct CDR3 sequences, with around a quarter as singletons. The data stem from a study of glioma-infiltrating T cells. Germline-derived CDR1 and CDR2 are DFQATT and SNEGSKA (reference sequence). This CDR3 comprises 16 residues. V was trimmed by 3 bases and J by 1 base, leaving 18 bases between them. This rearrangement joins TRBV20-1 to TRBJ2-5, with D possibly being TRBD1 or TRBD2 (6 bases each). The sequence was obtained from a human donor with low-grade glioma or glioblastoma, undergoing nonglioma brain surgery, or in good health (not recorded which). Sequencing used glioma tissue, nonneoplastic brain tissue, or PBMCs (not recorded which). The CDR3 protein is CSARVLSGALQETQYF. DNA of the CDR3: TGCAGTGCTAGGGTTCTGTCGGGGGCCCTCCAAGAGACCCAGTACTTC.